The 18 T cell receptor beta chains below come from one sample, sequenced in a study of T cell responses to AZD1222 COVID-19 vaccine. The data were produced by immunoSEQ multiplex PCR, yet TCRdb's version contains in-frame clones alone and is incomplete. This table holds 100,000 to 150,000 clones, under 95% found once. The specimen was peripheral blood, collected 28 days after the second AZD1222 dose. The source is an adult who received the AZD1222 COVID-19 vaccine.

The V call is TRBV7-2, the J call TRBJ1-5; 7 bases are shared with TRBD1. The length of the CDR3 is 13 residues. V lost 5 bases and J lost 6; bases outside the gene matches: 4. Germline CDR1 and CDR2: SGHTA and FQGNSA. The CDR3 DNA reads TGTGCCAGCAGCGGGACAGAGGGTCAGCCCCAGCATTTT. It encodes CASSGTEGQPQHF.

The V and J genes are TRBV14 and TRBJ1-4; D not resolved. V was cut by 6 bases and J by 3 bases, with 8 bases left in between. CDR3 size: 13 residues. The germline CDR1 and CDR2 sequences are SGHDN and FVKESK. The CDR3 here is CASRRRSNEKLFF. CDR3 coding DNA: TGTGCCAGCAGACGGCGATCTAATGAAAAACTGTTTTTT.

The rearrangement links TRBV9 to TRBJ1-1, with D perhaps TRBD1 (6 bases). Trimming left V 3 bases short and J 0 bases short, with 12 bases between. CDR3 length: 15 residues. Germline lookup yields CDR1 SGDLS and CDR2 YYNGEE. This chain's CDR3 is CASSEHGQLNTEAFF. The CDR3 bases are TGTGCCAGCAGCGAACATGGACAGCTGAACACTGAAGCTTTCTTT.

This chain uses TRBV7-3 with TRBJ2-2, with 8 bases identical to TRBD2. This CDR3 has 15 residues. CDR1 SGHTA and CDR2 FQGTGA come from the germline V gene. Trimming cost V 8 bases and J 0 bases; bases outside gene matches: 5. The CDR3 DNA reads TGTGCCAGCGGAGCGGGAGTAGCGAACACCGGGGAGCTGTTTTTT. This sequence encodes CASGAGVANTGELFF. The full variable domain, in which reference TRBV7-3 and TRBJ2-2 provide the parts outside the CDR3, is GAGVSQTPSNKVTEKGKYVELRCDPISGHTALYWYRQSLGQGPEFLIYFQGTGAADDSGLPNDRFFAVRPEGSVSTLKIQRTERGDSAVYLCASGAGVANTGELFFGEGSRLTVL.

The chain employs TRBV18 and TRBJ1-2; 7 nucleotides agree with TRBD1. The CDR3 consists of 15 residues. V shed 3 bases, J shed 5 bases, and the junction held 9 bases outside the gene matches. Germline V gives CDR1 KGHSH, CDR2 LQKENI. In DNA form, the CDR3 reads TGTGCCAGCTCACCCTCGGACAGGAGCCGTTATGGCTACACCTTC. This encodes CASSPSDRSRYGYTF.

The J gene is TRBJ1-5, the V gene TRBV2, with D perhaps matching TRBD1 (6 bases). The CDR3 contains 15 residues. Trimming cost V 4 bases and J 7 bases, with 17 bases left between them. CDR1 is SNHLY and CDR2 is FYNNEI in the germline V gene. This chain's CDR3 is CASSGLMGAGQPQHF. In DNA, the CDR3 is TGTGCCAGCAGTGGATTAATGGGGGCAGGACAGCCCCAGCATTTT.

The chain links TRBV5-5 to TRBJ1-4; D uncertain. Germline assignment: CDR1 SGHKS and CDR2 YYEKEE (reference sequence). V was pared by 2 bases and J by 0 bases, with 8 bases between. The CDR3 is made up of 15 amino acids. The CDR3 reads CASSFTHATNEKLFF. DNA for the CDR3: TGTGCCAGCAGCTTCACCCATGCAACTAATGAAAAACTGTTTTTT.

The V call is TRBV6-6, the J call TRBJ1-1; 8 positions match TRBD1. Germline loops: CDR1 MNHNY, CDR2 SVGAGI (reference sequence). Germline trimming cut 5 bases from V and 5 bases from J; bases unmatched to any gene: 7. The CDR3 has 14 residues. The CDR3 is CASSPGDRSTEAFF. The CDR3 DNA sequence: TGTGCCAGCAGTCCTGGGGACAGGAGTACTGAAGCTTTCTTT.

This clone was observed a single time. The chain has TRBV7-9 and TRBJ1-1; D remains unclear. Germline CDR1 and CDR2: SEHNR and FQNEAQ (reference sequence). V shed 7 bases and J shed 1 base, with 16 bases lying between them. This CDR3 is built from 15 residues. CDR3 DNA sequence: TGTGCCAGCATGTTGGCGGGAGCATGGAACACTGAAGCTTTCTTT. Its protein product is CASMLAGAWNTEAFF.

V gene TRBV2 combines with J gene TRBJ1-1; D is possibly TRBD1 (5 bases). Germline values: CDR1 SNHLY, CDR2 FYNNEI. CDR3 length: 14 amino acids. V shed 3 bases and J shed 1 base, with 9 bases lying between them. The CDR3, as DNA: TGTGCCAGCAGTGACAGGGTTAAGAACACTGAAGCTTTCTTT. Translation: CASSDRVKNTEAFF.

The chain recombines TRBV6-5 with TRBJ1-6; D not resolved. Trimming pared 0 bases from V and 9 bases from J, leaving 6 bases between. Germline CDR1 MNHEY, CDR2 SVGAGI. The CDR3 runs 13 residues. The CDR3 coding sequence is TGTGCCAGCAGTTACTCGAGGAGTTCACCCCTCCACTTT. Its translation: CASSYSRSSPLHF.

The gene calls are TRBV15 and TRBJ2-1; the match to TRBD1 covers 10 bases. The CDR3 loop spans 13 amino acids. V dropped 8 bases and J dropped 6; count of bases not matched to a gene: 4. Germline V CDR1 and CDR2: LNHNV, YYDKDF (reference sequence). CDR3 amino acids: CATGQGGLNEQFF. The CDR3 nucleotides read TGTGCCACCGGACAGGGGGGGCTCAATGAGCAGTTCTTC.

V usage is TRBV9 and J usage is TRBJ2-5; the match to TRBD2 covers 13 bases. CDR3 size: 17 residues. CDR1 is SGDLS, CDR2 YYNGEE, per germline. V was clipped by 3 bases and J by 4 bases; unmatched bases: 9. This chain's CDR3 is CASSALGLAGEGETQYF. In DNA form, the CDR3 reads TGTGCCAGCAGCGCGCTAGGACTAGCGGGAGAGGGAGAGACCCAGTACTTC.

The chain combines TRBV18 with TRBJ1-2, with TRBD1 matching over 9 bases. Germline-derived CDR1 and CDR2 are KGHSH and LQKENI. The length of the CDR3 is 18 residues. V shed 0 bases and J 5 bases; nucleotides not matched to a gene: 13. The CDR3 bases are TGTGCCAGCTCACCACCGGGGAGTCCCGGGACAGGGAGATATGGCTACACCTTC. Its translation is CASSPPGSPGTGRYGYTF.

V is TRBV5-1 and J is TRBJ2-4; TRBD1 matches at 9 bases. CDR1 is SGHRS and CDR2 is YFSETQ in the germline V gene. V lost 4 bases, J lost 3 bases, and 5 bases stayed unmatched. The CDR3 spans 15 residues. The CDR3, as DNA: TGCGCCAGCAGCCAACAGGGGGCGGGCAAAAACATTCAGTACTTC. Its protein product is CASSQQGAGKNIQYF.

The chain combines TRBV18 with TRBJ1-1; D remains unclear. The CDR3 sequence is 15 residues long. Germline CDR1 and CDR2: KGHSH and LQKENI. V was cut by 3 bases and J by 0 bases, with 11 bases left in between. The CDR3 loop is CASSPRTGMNTEAFF. CDR3 nucleotides: TGTGCCAGCTCACCCCGGACGGGAATGAACACTGAAGCTTTCTTT.

This clone was observed a single time. The rearrangement links TRBV27 to TRBJ1-1; TRBD1 agrees at 9 bases. V was pared by 5 bases and J by 5 bases, with 6 bases of the junction left unmatched. The CDR3 length is 14 residues. CDR1 and CDR2 from the germline V gene are MNHEY and SMNVEV (reference sequence). CDR3 nucleotide sequence: TGTGCCAGCAGTACAGGGGGCAAAAGGACTGAAGCTTTCTTT. This sequence encodes CASSTGGKRTEAFF.

The count of this clone is one. The chain joins TRBV6-5 to TRBJ1-4; D perhaps matches TRBD1 (6 bases). The CDR3 is 14 residues long. Per germline, CDR1 MNHEY and CDR2 SVGAGI. V lost 6 bases, J lost 7 bases, and 15 bases lay in between. The CDR3 sequence: CASRTTGLVEKLFF. CDR3 coding DNA: TGTGCCAGCAGGACGACAGGCCTTGTTGAAAAACTGTTTTTT.